Listed below are T cell receptor beta chains from one sample, sequenced in a study of blood T cell repertoires in COVID-19. Profiled with immunoSEQ multiplex PCR; TCRdb holds only in-frame clones, not every one. Of 350,000 to 450,000 clones in the sample, around 87% were seen once. What was sequenced was peripheral blood. These receptor sequences come from an older woman with COVID-19, enrolled during active disease. Each CDR3 is given with its conserved first and last residue. The D gene is left open where the match is weak. Clone sizes are given selectively: once, few, many, or a class where the clone is expanded.

d_gene: -
abundance: -
v_gene: TRBV10-2
j_gene: TRBJ1-2
CDR3aa: CASSGQSYGYTF
CDR3nt: TGCGCCAGCAGTGGACAGAGTTATGGCTACACCTTC

d_gene: TRBD1
abundance: once
v_gene: TRBV9
j_gene: TRBJ1-5
CDR3aa: CASSAAGTGHQPQHF
CDR3nt: TGTGCCAGCAGCGCGGCCGGGACAGGGCATCAGCCCCAGCATTTT

d_gene: TRBD1
abundance: -
v_gene: TRBV4-1
j_gene: TRBJ1-1
CDR3aa: CASSEDRVEAFF
CDR3nt: TGCGCCAGCAGCGAAGACAGGGTTGAAGCTTTCTTT

d_gene: -
abundance: -
v_gene: TRBV19
j_gene: TRBJ1-5
CDR3aa: CASSMTRYSNQPQHF
CDR3nt: TGTGCCAGTAGTATGACTAGATATAGCAATCAGCCCCAGCATTTT

d_gene: TRBD1
abundance: few
v_gene: TRBV27
j_gene: TRBJ1-2
CDR3aa: CASSSDRAPYGYTF
CDR3nt: TGTGCCAGCAGTTCGGACAGGGCCCCCTATGGCTACACCTTC

d_gene: -
abundance: once
v_gene: TRBV9
j_gene: TRBJ2-1
CDR3aa: CASSPTGSSYNEQFF
CDR3nt: TGTGCCAGCAGCCCAACAGGGAGCTCCTACAATGAGCAGTTCTTC

d_gene: TRBD2
abundance: -
v_gene: TRBV5-1
j_gene: TRBJ2-5
CDR3aa: CASSLGASGVFRETQYF
CDR3nt: TGCGCCAGCAGCTTGGGGGCTAGCGGGGTTTTCCGAGAGACCCAGTACTTC

d_gene: -
abundance: -
v_gene: TRBV7-9
j_gene: TRBJ1-4
CDR3aa: CASSSSGANPTNEKLFF
CDR3nt: TGTGCCAGCAGCTCCTCTGGGGCAAACCCAACTAATGAAAAACTGTTTTTT

d_gene: TRBD2
abundance: -
v_gene: TRBV28
j_gene: TRBJ2-5
CDR3aa: CASSLSRLAGGGETQYF
CDR3nt: TGTGCCAGCAGTTTATCAAGACTAGCGGGGGGCGGAGAGACCCAGTACTTC

d_gene: -
abundance: once
v_gene: TRBV10-3
j_gene: TRBJ1-2
CDR3aa: CATAEGLANYGYTF
CDR3nt: TGTGCCACCGCGGAGGGCTTAGCTAACTATGGCTACACCTTC

d_gene: -
abundance: -
v_gene: TRBV7-3
j_gene: TRBJ2-7
CDR3aa: CASSLSGINEQYF
CDR3nt: TGTGCCAGCAGCTTATCAGGGATAAACGAGCAGTACTTC

d_gene: -
abundance: -
v_gene: TRBV5-1
j_gene: TRBJ1-6
CDR3aa: CASSLTGPTDNSPLHF
CDR3nt: TGCGCCAGCAGCTTGACTGGGCCCACCGATAATTCACCCCTCCACTTT

d_gene: TRBD1
abundance: -
v_gene: TRBV4-1
j_gene: TRBJ1-5
CDR3aa: CASSQVARGQGPQISSNQPQHF
CDR3nt: TGCGCCAGCAGCCAAGTCGCCCGGGGACAGGGTCCCCAAATTTCTAGCAATCAGCCCCAGCATTTT

d_gene: TRBD1
abundance: -
v_gene: TRBV25-1
j_gene: TRBJ2-2
CDR3aa: CASSEIGQGDNTGELFF
CDR3nt: TGTGCCAGCAGTGAAATCGGACAGGGCGATAACACCGGGGAGCTGTTTTTT

d_gene: -
abundance: -
v_gene: TRBV5-1
j_gene: TRBJ1-1
CDR3aa: CASSLEGAYTEAFF
CDR3nt: TGCGCCAGCAGCTTAGAAGGGGCCTACACTGAAGCTTTCTTT

d_gene: TRBD1
abundance: -
v_gene: TRBV5-6
j_gene: TRBJ2-7
CDR3aa: CASSLRATGWSSYEQYF
CDR3nt: TGTGCCAGCAGCTTGCGGGCGACAGGGTGGAGCTCCTACGAGCAGTACTTC

d_gene: TRBD1
abundance: -
v_gene: TRBV11-2
j_gene: TRBJ2-3
CDR3aa: CASTQSGQAVKNTQYF
CDR3nt: TGTGCCAGCACTCAATCGGGACAGGCGGTTAAAAATACGCAGTATTTT

d_gene: -
abundance: -
v_gene: TRBV18
j_gene: TRBJ2-7
CDR3aa: CASSIGQPALTYEQYF
CDR3nt: TGTGCCAGCTCGATTGGACAGCCGGCCCTAACCTACGAGCAGTACTTC

d_gene: -
abundance: -
v_gene: TRBV5-1
j_gene: TRBJ1-1
CDR3aa: CASSLPGGQAFF
CDR3nt: TGCGCCAGCAGCTTGCCCGGGGGGCAAGCTTTCTTT

d_gene: TRBD2
abundance: -
v_gene: TRBV4-1
j_gene: TRBJ2-7
CDR3aa: CASSQASSGVSYEQYF
CDR3nt: TGCGCCAGCAGCCAAGCATCTAGCGGGGTTTCCTACGAGCAGTACTTC

d_gene: -
abundance: -
v_gene: TRBV28
j_gene: TRBJ1-2
CDR3aa: CASRAPGHSYGYTF
CDR3nt: TGTGCCAGCAGGGCCCCGGGACACAGCTATGGCTACACCTTC

d_gene: TRBD1
abundance: -
v_gene: TRBV7-8
j_gene: TRBJ2-7
CDR3aa: CASRPVETGDEQYF
CDR3nt: TGTGCCAGCAGACCGGTGGAGACAGGGGACGAGCAGTACTTC